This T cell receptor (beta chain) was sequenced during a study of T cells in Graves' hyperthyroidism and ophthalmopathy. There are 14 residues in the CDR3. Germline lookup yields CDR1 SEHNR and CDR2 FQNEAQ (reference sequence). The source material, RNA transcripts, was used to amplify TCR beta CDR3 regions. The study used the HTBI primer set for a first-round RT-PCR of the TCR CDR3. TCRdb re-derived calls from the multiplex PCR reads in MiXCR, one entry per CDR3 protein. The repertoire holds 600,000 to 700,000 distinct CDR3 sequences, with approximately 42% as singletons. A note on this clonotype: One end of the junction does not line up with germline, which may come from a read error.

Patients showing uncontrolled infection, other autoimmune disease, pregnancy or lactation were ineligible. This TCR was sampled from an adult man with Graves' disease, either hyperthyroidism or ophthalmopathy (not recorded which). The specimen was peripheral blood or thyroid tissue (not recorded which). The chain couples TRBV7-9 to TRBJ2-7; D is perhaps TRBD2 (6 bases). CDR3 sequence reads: CASSPPRDWYGQYF. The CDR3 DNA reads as TGTGCCAGCAGCCCCCCCCGGGACTGGTACGGGCAGTACTTC.